Presented here are 17 T cell receptor beta chains from one specimen sequenced in a study of metastatic and nonmetastatic thyroid tumors. Via MiXCR, TCRdb re-called the PCR reads. Of just over 8,000 clones listed, 20% to 30% are singletons. Thyroid surgery had not been preceded by any treatment in any patient. Sequenced input: tumor tissue. All receptors derive from a female donor with papillary thyroid cancer or a benign thyroid nodule (not recorded which). Some clones in this sample may be carry-over from other donors' samples.

This clone was observed at least ten times. This chain links TRBV7-9 with TRBJ2-7, with TRBD2 matching 12 bases. Losses at the gene ends were 5 bases for V and 2 bases for J; bases not matched to a gene: 10. This CDR3 has 17 amino acids. Looked up from germline, CDR1 is SEHNR and CDR2 is FQNEAQ (reference sequence). The CDR3 reads CASSHKRTSGTTYEQYF. Here the CDR3 DNA reads TGTGCCAGCAGCCACAAAAGGACTAGCGGGACTACCTACGAGCAGTACTTC.

The gene calls are TRBV4-1 and TRBJ2-3; D is uncertain. The CDR3 is made up of 15 amino acids. The V end lost 1 base, the J end lost 1 base, and 9 bases lay between the germline ends. The V gene's germline CDR1 is MGHRA and CDR2 YSYEKL. CDR3 sequence (DNA): TGCGCCAGCAGCCAAGTGGCACCCCGCACAGATACGCAGTATTTT. Translation gives CASSQVAPRTDTQYF.

By share, this clone ranks as medium-sized. The gene calls are TRBV19 and TRBJ1-5, with TRBD1 identical over 9 bases. CDR1 is LNHDA, CDR2 SQIVND, per germline (reference sequence). This CDR3 is built from 13 residues. In nucleotides, the CDR3 is TGTGCTACTTTACAGGGGGCTTTTCAGCCCCAGCATTTT. Protein sequence: CATLQGAFQPQHF.

This chain connects TRBV13 to TRBJ2-1, with 13 bases that match TRBD2. CDR3 length: 19 residues. The germline V gene encodes CDR1 PRHDT and CDR2 FYEKMQ (reference sequence). With V trimmed by 6 bases and J by 1 base, 12 bases remained unmatched. CDR3: CASSARLAGGGTSYNEQFF. The DNA of the CDR3 is TGTGCCAGCAGTGCCCGACTAGCGGGAGGTGGGACTTCCTACAATGAGCAGTTCTTC.

In its sample, this clone was seen many times. This rearrangement joins TRBV20-1 to TRBJ2-7; D is uncertain. Trimming cost V 6 bases and J 6 bases, with 9 bases left between them. The CDR3 runs 10 residues. Per germline, CDR1 DFQATT and CDR2 SNEGSKA (reference sequence). The CDR3 DNA follows: TGCAGTGCCACACCCTCCGAGCAGTACTTC. Protein product: CSATPSEQYF.

By sample share, this clone is medium-sized. The chain combines TRBV6-1 with TRBJ1-6; TRBD1 is a possible D gene (6 bases). The CDR3 consists of 15 residues. Germline CDR1 reads MNHNS; CDR2 reads SASEGT. Trimming took 8 bases from V and 10 from J, leaving 21 bases between them. The DNA for the CDR3 is TGTGCCAGCGGCGCCGAACAGGGTGGAGGATCACCCCTCCACTTT. Its translation: CASGAEQGGGSPLHF.

This clone rates as medium-sized. DNA of the CDR3: TGTGCCAGCAGTGTCCACGAGCAGTACTTC. This codes for CASSVHEQYF. The chain is built from TRBV6-1 and TRBJ2-7; D remains ambiguous. The ends were cut back, 4 bases at V and 5 bases at J, with 3 bases in the middle. CDR1 and CDR2 (germline): MNHNS, SASEGT. CDR3 size: 10 residues.

The chain has TRBV6-1 and TRBJ2-3; 12 bases are shared with TRBD2. Germline assignment: CDR1 MNHNS and CDR2 SASEGT. This CDR3 spans 16 amino acids. Trimming removed 3 bases from V and 4 bases from J; junction bases left unmatched: 5. Written as DNA, the CDR3 is TGTGCCAGCAGTGAGCTAGCGGGAGGGCCAGCAGATACGCAGTATTTT. It yields the protein CASSELAGGPADTQYF.

This clone is labeled as medium-sized. The J gene is TRBJ2-3, the V gene TRBV11-3; the D call may be TRBD1 or TRBD2 (6 bases each). CDR1 SGHNT and CDR2 YENEEA come from the germline V gene. CDR3 length: 16 amino acids. The V end lost 0 bases, the J end lost 2 bases, and 12 bases lay between the germline ends. CDR3 in amino acids: CASSLDRRGPTDTQYF. The CDR3, as DNA: TGTGCCAGCAGCTTAGATCGACGGGGGCCCACAGATACGCAGTATTTT.

This clone appeared a few times. The rearrangement links TRBV27 to TRBJ2-7; D tentatively reads TRBD1 or TRBD2 (5 bases each). This CDR3 region has 14 residues. The germline V and J ends were trimmed by 5 bases and 6 bases, with 17 bases remaining between them. Germline assignment: CDR1 MNHEY and CDR2 SMNVEV (reference sequence). CDR3 amino acids: CASSETGRPGEQYF. CDR3 bases: TGTGCCAGCAGTGAAACGGGACGTCCGGGCGAGCAGTACTTC.

This clone showed up many times. Here the CDR3 DNA reads TGCAGCGTTCTTTTCAGGGGGGGGAATGAAAAACTGTTTTTT. Translated, it gives CSVLFRGGNEKLFF. The chain carries TRBV29-1 and TRBJ1-4; 7 bases map to TRBD1. The CDR3 has 14 amino acids. The V gene end was trimmed by 5 bases and the J gene end by 5 bases; junction bases not matched to a gene: 8. Germline CDR1 SQVTM, CDR2 ANQGSEA.

This clone was detected a few times. The chain couples TRBV20-1 to TRBJ2-7; a weak D match, TRBD1 (6 bases). The length of the CDR3 is 17 residues. The V gene's germline CDR1 is DFQATT and CDR2 SNEGSKA (reference sequence). V lost 6 bases to trimming and J lost 0 bases, with 24 bases between them. DNA for the CDR3: TGCAGTGCCGCCAGGGCAGGGGCCCCCACAAGCTCCTACGAGCAGTACTTC. Encoded protein: CSAARAGAPTSSYEQYF.

A few counts support this clone. V and J are TRBV12-3 or TRBV12-4 and TRBJ1-1, with unresolved D. This CDR3 comprises 13 residues. Trimming cost V 2 bases and J 4 bases, with 8 bases left between them. The CDR3 DNA is TGTGCCAGCAGTTTATCGGCTGGCACTGAAGCTTTCTTT. Its protein is CASSLSAGTEAFF.

This clone is labeled as medium-sized. The V and J genes are TRBV10-3 and TRBJ1-2; 7 bases align to TRBD1. CDR1 is ENHRY and CDR2 is SYGVKD in the germline V gene. V lost 6 bases and J lost 1; bases outside the gene matches: 8. The CDR3 extends over 15 amino acids. The chain's CDR3 is CAISRDRDYNYGYTF. CDR3 nucleotides: TGTGCCATCAGCAGAGACAGGGATTATAACTATGGCTACACCTTC.

This clone was observed at least ten times. The CDR3 coding sequence is TGTGCCAGCAGCTTGGGCAGGGAGGGGACTGAAGCTTTCTTT. Protein sequence: CASSLGREGTEAFF. This sequence joins TRBV7-3 and TRBJ1-1; a weak D match, TRBD1 (5 bases). The length of the CDR3 is 14 residues. In germline, CDR1 is SGHTA, CDR2 FQGTGA. Trimming left V 3 bases short and J 5 bases short, with 13 bases between.

This clone was recorded at least ten times. This rearrangement joins TRBV20-1 to TRBJ2-1, with TRBD2 matching over 8 bases. The CDR3 spans 14 residues. Losses at the gene ends were 6 bases for V and 7 bases for J; bases not matched to a gene: 11. Germline V gene sequence: CDR1 DFQATT, CDR2 SNEGSKA (reference sequence). This CDR3 is CSAPAGGYSNEQFF. CDR3 sequence (DNA): TGCAGTGCCCCGGCGGGGGGCTATTCTAATGAGCAGTTCTTC.

The count of this clone is one. The chain links TRBV6-5 to TRBJ1-3, with D maybe TRBD1 (5 bases). This CDR3 region has 17 residues. The V gene lost 8 bases and the J gene lost 1 base, with 21 bases spanning the gap. Per germline, CDR1 MNHEY and CDR2 SVGAGI. CDR3 region: CASCLVTGSTSGNTIYF. CDR3 nucleotide sequence: TGTGCCAGCTGTTTGGTTACAGGTTCGACTTCTGGAAACACCATATATTTT.